The T cell receptor beta chain under discussion was sequenced for a study of persistence of HIV-infected CD4 T cells. Background on the study: Antigen stimulation activated a lower proportion of cells, more of them memory, than anti-CD3/anti-CD28 stimulation. Overall study findings and caveats: Degenerate expanded CDR3beta sequences were enriched among CMV- and Gag-responding cells.

The immunoSEQ assay was version 4, run in survey mode. TCRdb keeps only in-frame clones here, not all; method: immunoSEQ multiplex PCR. The sample includes around 39,000 clones, roughly 90% of them seen just once. This nonspecific control used anti-CD3/anti-CD28 bead stimulation of CD4+ T cells. Sorting selected CD4+ T cells upregulating both CD40 ligand and CD69. Anti-CD28/CD49d costimulation, CD40-blocking antibody and enfuvirtide were given to CD8-depleted PBMCs for less than 20 hours. In regard to this clone: The antigen is not known.

Sequenced here: CD4+ T cells sorted from PBMCs after approximately 20-hour stimulation, sampled from a patient who received antiretroviral therapy. This clonotype originated in an adult man with HIV who was CMV-seropositive.

CDR3 coding DNA: TGTGCCAGCAGTGAAGTTTTCACGGATGAAGCTTTCTTT. This gives the protein CASSEVFTDEAFF. V gene TRBV6-1 combines with J gene TRBJ1-1, with D hard to call. Between the trimmed V and J ends, which lost 1 base and 7 bases, there was a span of 10 bases. Germline values: CDR1 MNHNS, CDR2 SASEGT. CDR3 length equals 13 residues.